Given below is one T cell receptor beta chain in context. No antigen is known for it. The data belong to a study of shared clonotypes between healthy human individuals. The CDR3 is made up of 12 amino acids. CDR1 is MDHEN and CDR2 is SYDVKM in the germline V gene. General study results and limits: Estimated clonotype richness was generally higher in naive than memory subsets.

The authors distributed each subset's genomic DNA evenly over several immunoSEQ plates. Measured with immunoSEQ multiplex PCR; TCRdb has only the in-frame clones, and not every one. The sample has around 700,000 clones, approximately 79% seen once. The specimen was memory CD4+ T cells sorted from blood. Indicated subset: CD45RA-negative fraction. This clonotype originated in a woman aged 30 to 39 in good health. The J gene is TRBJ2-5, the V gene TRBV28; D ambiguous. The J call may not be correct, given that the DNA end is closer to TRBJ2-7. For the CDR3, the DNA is TGTGCCAGCAGGGGTGGGTCCTACGAGCAGTACTTC. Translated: CASRGGSYEQYF.